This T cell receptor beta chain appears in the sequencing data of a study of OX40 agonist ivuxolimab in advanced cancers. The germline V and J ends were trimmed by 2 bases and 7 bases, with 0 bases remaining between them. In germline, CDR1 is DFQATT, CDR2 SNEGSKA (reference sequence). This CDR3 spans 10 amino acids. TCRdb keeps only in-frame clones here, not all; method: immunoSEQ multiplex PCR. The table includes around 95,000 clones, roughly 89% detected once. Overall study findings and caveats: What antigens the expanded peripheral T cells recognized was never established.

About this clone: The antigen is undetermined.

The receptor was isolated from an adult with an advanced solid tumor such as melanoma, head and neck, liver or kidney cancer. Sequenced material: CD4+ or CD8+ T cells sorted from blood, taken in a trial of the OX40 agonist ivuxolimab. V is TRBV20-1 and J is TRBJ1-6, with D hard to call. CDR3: CSARNSPLHF. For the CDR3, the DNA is TGCAGTGCTAGAAATTCACCCCTCCACTTT.